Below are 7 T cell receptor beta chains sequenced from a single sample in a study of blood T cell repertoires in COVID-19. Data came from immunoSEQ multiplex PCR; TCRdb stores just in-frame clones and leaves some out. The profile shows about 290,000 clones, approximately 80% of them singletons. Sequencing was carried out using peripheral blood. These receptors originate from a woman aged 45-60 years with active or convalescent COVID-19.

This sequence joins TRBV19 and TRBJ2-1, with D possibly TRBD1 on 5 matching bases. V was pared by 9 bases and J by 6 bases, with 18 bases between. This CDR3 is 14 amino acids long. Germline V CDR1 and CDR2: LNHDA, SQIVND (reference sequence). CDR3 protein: CASDRGRGPNEQFF. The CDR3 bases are TGTGCCAGCGACCGCGGAAGGGGCCCCAATGAGCAGTTCTTC.

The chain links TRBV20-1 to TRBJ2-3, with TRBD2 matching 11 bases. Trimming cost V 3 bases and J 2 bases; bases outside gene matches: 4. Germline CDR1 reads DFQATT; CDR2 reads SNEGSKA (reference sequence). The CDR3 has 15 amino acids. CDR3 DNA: TGCAGTGCTAGTGGGGGACTAGCGGCCACAGATACGCAGTATTTT. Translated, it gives CSASGGLAATDTQYF.

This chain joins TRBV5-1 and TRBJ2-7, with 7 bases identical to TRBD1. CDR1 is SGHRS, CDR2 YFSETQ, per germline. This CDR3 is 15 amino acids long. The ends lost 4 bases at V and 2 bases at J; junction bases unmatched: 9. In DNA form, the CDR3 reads TGCGCCAGCAGCCCGCTGACAGGGAGCACCTACGAGCAGTACTTC. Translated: CASSPLTGSTYEQYF.

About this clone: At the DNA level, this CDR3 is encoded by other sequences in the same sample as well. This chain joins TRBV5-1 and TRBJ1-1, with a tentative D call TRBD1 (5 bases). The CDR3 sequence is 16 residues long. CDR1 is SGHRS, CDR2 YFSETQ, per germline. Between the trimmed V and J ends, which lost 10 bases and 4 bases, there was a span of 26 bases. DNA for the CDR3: TGCGCCGGAGTAAAGGGGTTGGGCGGGAGTAGCACTGAAGCTTTCTTT. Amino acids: CAGVKGLGGSSTEAFF.

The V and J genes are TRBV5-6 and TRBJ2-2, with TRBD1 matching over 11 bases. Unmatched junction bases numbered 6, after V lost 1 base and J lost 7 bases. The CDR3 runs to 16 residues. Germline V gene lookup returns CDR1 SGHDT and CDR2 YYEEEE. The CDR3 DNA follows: TGTGCCAGCAGCTTGTTGGGACAGGGGGGTGGCGGGGAGCTGTTTTTT. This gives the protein CASSLLGQGGGGELFF.

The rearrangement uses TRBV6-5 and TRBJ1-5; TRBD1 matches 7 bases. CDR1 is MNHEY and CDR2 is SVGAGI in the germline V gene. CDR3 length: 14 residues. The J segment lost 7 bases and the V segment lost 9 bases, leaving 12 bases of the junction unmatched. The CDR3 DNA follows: TGTGCCAGTGGGACAGTGGGTAGGATCCAGCCCCAGCATTTT. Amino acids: CASGTVGRIQPQHF.

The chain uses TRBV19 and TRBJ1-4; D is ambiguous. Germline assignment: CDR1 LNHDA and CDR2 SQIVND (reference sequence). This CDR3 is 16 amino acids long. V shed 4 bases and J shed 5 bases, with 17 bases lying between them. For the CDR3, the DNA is TGTGCCAGTAGTACCCAAGCCGGGTTCATGAATGAAAAACTGTTTTTT. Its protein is CASSTQAGFMNEKLFF.